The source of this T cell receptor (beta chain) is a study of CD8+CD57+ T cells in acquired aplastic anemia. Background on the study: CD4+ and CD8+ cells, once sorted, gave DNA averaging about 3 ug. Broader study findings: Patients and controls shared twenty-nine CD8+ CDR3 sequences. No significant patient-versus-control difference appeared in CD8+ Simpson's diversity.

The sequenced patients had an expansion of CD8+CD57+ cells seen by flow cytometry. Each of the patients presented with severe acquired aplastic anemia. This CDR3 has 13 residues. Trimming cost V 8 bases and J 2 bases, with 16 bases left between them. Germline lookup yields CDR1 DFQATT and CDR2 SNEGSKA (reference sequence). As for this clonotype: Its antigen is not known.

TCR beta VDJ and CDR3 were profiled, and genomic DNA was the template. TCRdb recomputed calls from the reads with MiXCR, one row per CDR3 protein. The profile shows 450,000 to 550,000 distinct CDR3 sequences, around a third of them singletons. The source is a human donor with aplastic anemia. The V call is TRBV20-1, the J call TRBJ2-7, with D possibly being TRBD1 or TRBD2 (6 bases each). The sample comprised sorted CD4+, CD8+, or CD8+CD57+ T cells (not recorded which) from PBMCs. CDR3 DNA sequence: TGCAGTTATACCAGGGGCGGGGCCTACGAGCAGTACTTC. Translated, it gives CSYTRGGAYEQYF.